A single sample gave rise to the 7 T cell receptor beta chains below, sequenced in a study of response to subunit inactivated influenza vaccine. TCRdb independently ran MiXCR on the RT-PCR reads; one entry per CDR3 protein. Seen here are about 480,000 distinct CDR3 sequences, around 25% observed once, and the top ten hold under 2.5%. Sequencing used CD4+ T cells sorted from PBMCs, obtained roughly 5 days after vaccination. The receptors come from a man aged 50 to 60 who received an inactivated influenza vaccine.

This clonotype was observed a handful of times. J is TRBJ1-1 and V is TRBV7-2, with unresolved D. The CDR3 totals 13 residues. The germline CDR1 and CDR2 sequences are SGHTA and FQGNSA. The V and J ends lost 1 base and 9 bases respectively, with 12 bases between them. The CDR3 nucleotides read TGTGCCAGCAGCTTAGTGGCACTCAATAAAGCTTTCTTT. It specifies CASSLVALNKAFF.

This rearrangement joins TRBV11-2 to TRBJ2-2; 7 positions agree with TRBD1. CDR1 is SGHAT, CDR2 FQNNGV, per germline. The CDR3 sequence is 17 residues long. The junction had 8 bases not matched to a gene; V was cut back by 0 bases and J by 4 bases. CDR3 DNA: TGTGCCAGCAGCTTAGATCTGACAGGGTCCCGCACCGGGGAGCTGTTTTTT. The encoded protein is CASSLDLTGSRTGELFF.

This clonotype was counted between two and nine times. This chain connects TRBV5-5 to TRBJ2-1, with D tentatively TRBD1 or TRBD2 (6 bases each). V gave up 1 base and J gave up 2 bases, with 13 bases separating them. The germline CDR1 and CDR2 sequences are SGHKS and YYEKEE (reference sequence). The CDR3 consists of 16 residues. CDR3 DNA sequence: TGTGCCAGCAGCTTGATTTATAGGGGGGCCTACAATGAGCAGTTCTTC. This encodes CASSLIYRGAYNEQFF.

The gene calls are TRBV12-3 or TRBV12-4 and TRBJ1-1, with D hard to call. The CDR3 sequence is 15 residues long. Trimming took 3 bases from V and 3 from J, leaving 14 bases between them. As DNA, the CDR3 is TGTGCCAGCAGTTTTTCAGGCCGTGGAGACACTGAAGCTTTCTTT. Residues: CASSFSGRGDTEAFF.

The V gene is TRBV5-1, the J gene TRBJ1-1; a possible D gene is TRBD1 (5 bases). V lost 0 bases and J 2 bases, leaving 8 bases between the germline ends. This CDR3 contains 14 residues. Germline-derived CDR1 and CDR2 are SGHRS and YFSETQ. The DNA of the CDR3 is TGCGCCAGCAGCTTGGAGGGGCATAACACTGAAGCTTTCTTT. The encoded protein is CASSLEGHNTEAFF.

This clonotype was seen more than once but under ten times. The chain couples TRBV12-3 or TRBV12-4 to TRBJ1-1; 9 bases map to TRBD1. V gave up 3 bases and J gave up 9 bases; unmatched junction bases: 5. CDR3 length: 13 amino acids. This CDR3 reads CASSLGDRAKAFF. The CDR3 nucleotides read TGTGCCAGCAGTTTGGGGGACAGGGCAAAAGCTTTCTTT.

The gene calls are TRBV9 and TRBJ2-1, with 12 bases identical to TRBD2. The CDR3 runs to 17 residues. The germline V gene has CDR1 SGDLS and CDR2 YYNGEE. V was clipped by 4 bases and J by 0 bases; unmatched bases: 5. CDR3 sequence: CASSQTSGRFSYNEQFF. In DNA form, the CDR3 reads TGTGCCAGCAGCCAGACTAGCGGGAGATTCTCCTACAATGAGCAGTTCTTC.